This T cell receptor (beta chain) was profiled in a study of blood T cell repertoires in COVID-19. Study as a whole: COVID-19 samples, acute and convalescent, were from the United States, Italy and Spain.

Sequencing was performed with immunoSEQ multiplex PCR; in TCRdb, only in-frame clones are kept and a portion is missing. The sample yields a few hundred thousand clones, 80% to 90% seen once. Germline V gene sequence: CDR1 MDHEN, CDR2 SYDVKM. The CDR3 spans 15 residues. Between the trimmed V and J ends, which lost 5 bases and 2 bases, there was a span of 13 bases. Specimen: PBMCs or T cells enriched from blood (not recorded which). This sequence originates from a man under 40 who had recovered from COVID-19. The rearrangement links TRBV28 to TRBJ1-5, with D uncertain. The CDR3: CASSPQTSGNQPQHF. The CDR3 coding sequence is TGTGCCAGCAGTCCCCAGACTTCGGGCAATCAGCCCCAGCATTTT.